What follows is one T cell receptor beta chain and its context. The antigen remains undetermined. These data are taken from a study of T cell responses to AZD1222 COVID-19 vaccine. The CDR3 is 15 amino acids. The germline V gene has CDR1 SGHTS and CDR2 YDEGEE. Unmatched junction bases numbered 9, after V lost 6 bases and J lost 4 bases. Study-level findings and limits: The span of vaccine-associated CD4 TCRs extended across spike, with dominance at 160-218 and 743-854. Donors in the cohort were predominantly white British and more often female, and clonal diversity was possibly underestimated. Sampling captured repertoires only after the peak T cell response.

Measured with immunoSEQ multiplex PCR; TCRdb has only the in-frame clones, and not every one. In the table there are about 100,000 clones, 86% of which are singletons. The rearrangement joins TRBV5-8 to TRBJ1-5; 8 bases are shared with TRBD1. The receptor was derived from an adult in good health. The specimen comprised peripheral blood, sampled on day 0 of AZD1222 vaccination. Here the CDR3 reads CASTLGDRPNQPQHF. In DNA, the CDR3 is TGTGCCAGCACCCTGGGGGACAGGCCTAATCAGCCCCAGCATTTT. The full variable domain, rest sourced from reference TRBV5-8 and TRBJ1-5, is EAGVTQSPTHLIKTRGQQATLRCSPISGHTSVYWYQQALGLGLQFLLWYDEGEERNRGNFPPRFSGRQFPNYSSELNVNALELEDSALYLCASTLGDRPNQPQHFGDGTRLSIL.